This is a list of T cell receptor beta chains from one sample in a study of blood T cell repertoires in COVID-19. Assay: immunoSEQ multiplex PCR; the TCRdb copy retains only in-frame clones and omits some. The sample contains approximately 98,000 clones, over 70% of which appear only once. Sequences were obtained from peripheral blood. Receptors were obtained from a man in his 60s with acute or convalescent COVID-19. The CDR3 runs from the conserved cysteine through the conserved F or W. The D gene is left open where the match is weak.

CDR3 DNA: TGTGCCAGCAGCGTAAACTCCCAAGCGAACACCGGGGAGCTGTTTTTT
CDR3 protein: CASSVNSQANTGELFF
D gene: NA
J gene: TRBJ2-2
V gene: TRBV9

CDR3 DNA: TGTGCCATCAGTGGAGACAGCTATGGCTACACCTTC
CDR3 protein: CAISGDSYGYTF
D gene: NA
J gene: TRBJ1-2
V gene: TRBV10-3

CDR3 DNA: TGTGCCAGCTCACCACCTAGTGCCCAGGGGGCGAAGCCCCAGCATTTT
CDR3 protein: CASSPPSAQGAKPQHF
D gene: TRBD1
J gene: TRBJ1-5
V gene: TRBV18

CDR3 DNA: TGTGCCAGCAGCCGCAGACGGGCGGGAGCAAGCGATGAGCAGTTCTTC
CDR3 protein: CASSRRRAGASDEQFF
D gene: TRBD2
J gene: TRBJ2-1
V gene: TRBV3-1/TRBV3-2

CDR3 DNA: TGTGCCAGCAGGAAGGACAGTCTTAACTATGGCTACACCTTC
CDR3 protein: CASRKDSLNYGYTF
D gene: NA
J gene: TRBJ1-2
V gene: TRBV2

CDR3 DNA: TGTGCCAGCAGCCAAGTAGGCCCCGGGACAGAGAACACCGGGGAGCTGTTTTTT
CDR3 protein: CASSQVGPGTENTGELFF
D gene: TRBD1
J gene: TRBJ2-2
V gene: TRBV3-1/TRBV3-2

CDR3 DNA: TGTGCCAGCAGTGAAGCGGACAGGGGGGCCCTTAGCGGCTACACCTTC
CDR3 protein: CASSEADRGALSGYTF
D gene: TRBD1
J gene: TRBJ1-2
V gene: TRBV6-1

CDR3 DNA: TGTGCCAGTAATGAAGTCAGGGGTGGGAATGAGCAGTTCTTC
CDR3 protein: CASNEVRGGNEQFF
D gene: NA
J gene: TRBJ2-1
V gene: TRBV19

CDR3 DNA: TGTGCCAGCACCTGGGGACAGGGTAAAGATGAAGCTTTCTTT
CDR3 protein: CASTWGQGKDEAFF
D gene: TRBD1
J gene: TRBJ1-1
V gene: TRBV28

CDR3 DNA: TGTGCCAGTACCGAAGGACTCACTGAAGCTTTCTTT
CDR3 protein: CASTEGLTEAFF
D gene: NA
J gene: TRBJ1-1
V gene: TRBV19

CDR3 DNA: TGTGCCTGGAGTACAGATCTCGATGAGCAGTTCTTC
CDR3 protein: CAWSTDLDEQFF
D gene: NA
J gene: TRBJ2-1
V gene: TRBV30

CDR3 DNA: TGTGCCAGCAGTTACGGGCAGATCGCCTACTATGGCTACACCTTC
CDR3 protein: CASSYGQIAYYGYTF
D gene: NA
J gene: TRBJ1-2
V gene: TRBV6-2/TRBV6-3